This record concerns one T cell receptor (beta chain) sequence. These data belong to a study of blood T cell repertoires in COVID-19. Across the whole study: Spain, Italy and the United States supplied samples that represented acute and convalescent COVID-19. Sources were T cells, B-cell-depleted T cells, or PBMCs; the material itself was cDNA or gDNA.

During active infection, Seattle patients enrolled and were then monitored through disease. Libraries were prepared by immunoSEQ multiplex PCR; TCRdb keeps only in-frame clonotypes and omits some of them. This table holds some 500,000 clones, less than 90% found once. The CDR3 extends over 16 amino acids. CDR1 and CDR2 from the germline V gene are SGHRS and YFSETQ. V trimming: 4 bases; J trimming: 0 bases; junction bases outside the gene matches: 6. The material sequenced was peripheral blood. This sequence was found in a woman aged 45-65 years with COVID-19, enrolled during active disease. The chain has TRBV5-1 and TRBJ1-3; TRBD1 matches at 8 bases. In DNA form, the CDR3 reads TGCGCCAGCAGCCGAGAGGACAGGGCCTCTGGAAACACCATATATTTT. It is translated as CASSREDRASGNTIYF.